This T cell receptor beta chain was captured by sequencing in a study of OX40 agonist ivuxolimab in advanced cancers. Concerning the study at large: Ivuxolimab, which targeted the costimulatory receptor OX40 (CD134), was an agonistic, fully human IgG2 monoclonal antibody. Intravenous ivuxolimab was administered to patients every 2 weeks at six dose levels: 0.01, 0.1, 0.3, 1.5, 3 and 10 mg/kg. Partial responses occurred in three dose-escalation patients, of whom one had hepatocellular carcinoma and two had cutaneous melanoma. Prior anti-PD-1, anti-PD-L1 or anti-CTLA-4 therapy was permitted, and checkpoint inhibitors had been received by approximately 39% of dose-escalation patients. Of the approximately 50 patients in dose escalation, about 20 had hepatocellular carcinoma, about 15 had melanoma, 9 had renal cell carcinoma and 9 had head and neck cancer. The paper covers the monotherapy dose-escalation part of the phase I ivuxolimab trial, which included N ≈ 50 patients. Peripheral TCRbeta sequencing aimed to test whether ivuxolimab altered TCR sequence diversity and caused clonal T-cell expansion. In the dose-escalation cohort, 82.7% of patients were male, and the mean age was roughly 56 years with a range of roughly 23 to 90.

Study-level results and caveats: Antigen specificity was not determined for the clonally expanded peripheral T cells. Low levels of normalized T-cell clonal expansion were also seen in some patients who did not respond. In the 0.1-3.0 mg/kg groups, partial responders were among the patients with the lowest normalized peripheral clonal expansion, particularly in CD8+ T cells. On average, CD8+ T cells showed more expanded clones than CD4+ T cells after ivuxolimab. At doses of 0.1 to 3.0 mg/kg, clonal expansion of both CD4+ and CD8+ blood T cells was observed from baseline to week 6.

V was cut back by 6 bases and J by 3 bases, leaving a gap of 11 bases between them. The cysteine opens and the phenylalanine closes a CDR3 of 14 amino acids. Only the CDR3 DNA stays, 42 bases, in frame from base 1. The germline V gene (reference sequence) sets CDR1 to LNHDA and CDR2 to SQIVND. To sequence the TCRbeta CDR3 region, genomic DNA was isolated from the sorted cells. The immunoSEQ Assay was used for sequencing of TCRbeta CDR3 regions. Held by TCRdb, this immuneACCESS table contains in-frame sequences only and omits some clones. Under half of the omission traces to an unresolved V gene where checked; the cause of the rest is unknown. The sample table records about 100,000 clones; about nine tenths of these occur just once. The ten largest make up 0.25% to 0.35% of the sample. This clone was found once. Its cognate antigen has yet to be identified. No much larger clone exists at a distance of one base, and base qualities are not known.

Patients with a history of autoimmune disease or receiving systemic immunosuppression were excluded from the trial. In every dose cohort, peripheral blood was drawn for TCR sequencing at baseline, cycle 4 day 1, and cycle 7 day 1. The samples were taken from a phase I, first-in-human, multicenter, open-label dose-escalation trial of ivuxolimab. Adults with locally advanced or metastatic melanoma, renal cell carcinoma, hepatocellular carcinoma or head and neck squamous cell carcinoma were enrolled in the trial. Before TCR sequencing, CD4+ T cells and CD8+ T cells were sorted from peripheral blood as separate populations.

The receptor was isolated from an adult with an advanced solid tumor such as melanoma, head and neck, liver or kidney cancer. The sequences come from CD4+ or CD8+ T cells sorted from blood, collected in a trial of the OX40 agonist ivuxolimab. The sequence links TRBV19 to TRBJ2-2; too little of a D gene remains to name it. The encoded CDR3 is CASRTYSDTGELFF. The sequence in DNA is TGTGCCAGTAGGACATATTCGGACACCGGGGAGCTGTTTTTT.